These T cell receptor beta chains were read from a single sample in a study of T cell responses to AZD1222 COVID-19 vaccine. Using immunoSEQ multiplex PCR, the repertoire was profiled, and TCRdb retains in-frame clones only, with some absent. The profile shows about 110,000 clones, 80% to 95% of them singletons. This specimen was peripheral blood, taken 28 days after the second AZD1222 dose. The receptors were gathered from an adult who received the AZD1222 COVID-19 vaccine. The CDR3 runs from the conserved cysteine through the conserved F or W. A D gene is named only where the DNA matches it firmly. Clone size is given for some rows only: seen once, a few or many times, or a class if the clone is expanded.

J	size	V	D	DNA	CDR3
TRBJ1-6	NA	TRBV10-3	NA	TGTGCCATCTCGTCGCGGTCAGGTAATTCACCCCTCCACTTT	CAISSRSGNSPLHF
TRBJ1-2	NA	TRBV7-2	TRBD1	TGTGCCAGCAGCTCTACCCAGGGGGCTCGGGGCTACACCTTC	CASSSTQGARGYTF
TRBJ2-7	NA	TRBV5-1	NA	TGCGCCAGCAGCTTGGGGGAAGGCTACGAGCAGTACTTC	CASSLGEGYEQYF
TRBJ1-5	NA	TRBV12-5	TRBD1	TGTGCTAGTGGTTTGTCTAGGACAGGGGGAGGGAGCAATCAGCCCCAGCATTTT	CASGLSRTGGGSNQPQHF
TRBJ1-1	NA	TRBV19	NA	TGTGCCAGTAGTATTGGGCGGGCCCAAATGGGGAACACTGAAGCTTTCTTT	CASSIGRAQMGNTEAFF
TRBJ2-7	NA	TRBV7-2	NA	TGTGCCAGCAGCTTAGGAACAGGGACATCCTCCTACGAGCAGTACTTC	CASSLGTGTSSYEQYF
TRBJ2-7	NA	TRBV6-5	NA	TGTGCCAGCAGGACCGGGATGGGCTCCTACGAGCAGTACTTC	CASRTGMGSYEQYF
TRBJ2-1	NA	TRBV5-4	TRBD2	TGTGCCAGCAGCTTGGGGTCGTCGCGGGGGGCCTACAATGAGCAGTTCTTC	CASSLGSSRGAYNEQFF
TRBJ2-5	NA	TRBV27	NA	TGTGCCAGCAGTCCCTCCGTGGGGGACGGTGAAGAGACCCAGTACTTC	CASSPSVGDGEETQYF
TRBJ1-4	NA	TRBV10-3	NA	TGTGCCATCAGTCTGGATGCAACTAATGAAAAACTGTTTTTT	CAISLDATNEKLFF
TRBJ2-2	NA	TRBV19	NA	TGTGCCAGTAGTATAGAACTCAGGACAGAAAACATCCGAACAACCGGGGAGCTGTTTTTT	CASSIELRTENIRTTGELFF
TRBJ1-6	NA	TRBV7-8	NA	TGTGCCAGCAGCTTATCTGGGGGATATAATTCACCCCTCCACTTT	CASSLSGGYNSPLHF
TRBJ1-6	few	TRBV10-1	TRBD1	TGCGCCAGCAGTGGCGGGACAGGTTATTCACCCCTCCACTTT	CASSGGTGYSPLHF
TRBJ2-3	NA	TRBV7-6	NA	TGTGCCAGCAGCTTAGGGGGACAGCGGGTAGATACGCAGTATTTT	CASSLGGQRVDTQYF
TRBJ2-1	NA	TRBV6-6	TRBD2	TGTGCCAGCAGTTTTCCGGAGCGGGGGGGCCCTGAGCAGTTCTTC	CASSFPERGGPEQFF
TRBJ2-7	NA	TRBV12-5	NA	TGTGCTAGTGGCTGGGACCGCTACGAGCAGTACTTC	CASGWDRYEQYF
TRBJ1-1	NA	TRBV10-3	NA	TGTGCCATCAGTGAGTCCGGTAGAGGGAGGGGCACTGAAGCTTTCTTT	CAISESGRGRGTEAFF
TRBJ1-6	NA	TRBV30	NA	TGTGCCTGGAGTGTACCCCTTAGGGATTCACCCCTCCACTTT	CAWSVPLRDSPLHF
TRBJ1-2	NA	TRBV19	NA	TGTGCCAGTAGTATAGCCATCGACAGTTATGGCTACACCTTC	CASSIAIDSYGYTF
TRBJ1-1	NA	TRBV5-6	NA	TGTGCCAGCAGCTTGCCAGGCTCGGTAGCAACTGAAGCTTTCTTT	CASSLPGSVATEAFF
TRBJ1-2	NA	TRBV7-9	NA	TGTGCCAGCAGCCCAGACTATGGCTACACCTTC	CASSPDYGYTF
TRBJ1-4	NA	TRBV15	NA	TGTGCCACCAGCAGGGGGGACACGGATAATGAAAAACTGTTTTTT	CATSRGDTDNEKLFF
TRBJ1-2	NA	TRBV27	NA	TGTGCCAGCAGTTTTAGGGGGGCGGGAGGCTACACCTTC	CASSFRGAGGYTF
TRBJ1-2	once	TRBV27	NA	TGTGCCAGCAGTTTGCCCGGGGTTGGTTTAGTTCGGGGCTACACCTTC	CASSLPGVGLVRGYTF
TRBJ2-5	NA	TRBV4-1	NA	TGCGCCAGCAGCTTCGGACAGACCCATCGGGAGACCCAGTACTTC	CASSFGQTHRETQYF
TRBJ2-3	NA	TRBV2	NA	TGTGCCAGCACCAGTACCGGGTGGGGGGCAGATACGCAGTATTTT	CASTSTGWGADTQYF